This TCR beta chain is from a study of technical replicates of blood from a handful of donors. The method was immunoSEQ multiplex PCR; TCRdb's version includes in-frame clones alone and lacks a portion of them. The table shows over 50,000 clones, with about 93% occurring only once. Germline V CDR1 and CDR2: SGHRS, YFSETQ. The CDR3 has 17 residues. The ends lost 0 bases at V and 4 bases at J; junction bases unmatched: 7. This clone was found once. The source is a human donor in good health. Some clones in this sample may be carry-over from other donors' samples. Specimen: PBMCs. The chain is built from TRBV5-1 and TRBJ1-2; TRBD1 aligns across 12 bases. CDR3 in DNA: TGCGCCAGCAGCTTGGCCCTGGGACAGGGGGCTGGCTATGGCTACACCTTC. This encodes CASSLALGQGAGYGYTF.